The 16 T cell receptor beta chains presented below share a single source sample, sequenced in a study of shared clonotypes between healthy human individuals. Produced via immunoSEQ multiplex PCR; TCRdb's table is partial and in-frame only. Here the sample spans roughly 1,000,000 clones, 78% being singletons. Material for sequencing was memory CD4+ T cells from PBMCs. Stated subset: CD45RA-negative fraction. These receptor sequences come from a man aged 18 to 30 in good health. Some clones in this sample may be carry-over from other donors' samples.

This clone showed up just once. The chain employs TRBV7-3 and TRBJ2-3; perhaps TRBD2 as D (6 bases). CDR1 is SGHTA and CDR2 is FQGTGA in the germline V gene. Trimming left V 5 bases short and J 5 bases short, with 14 bases between. CDR3 length equals 14 residues. The CDR3 protein is CASSVSGLIDTQYF. CDR3 DNA sequence: TGTGCCAGCAGCGTAAGCGGGTTGATAGATACGCAGTATTTT.

The chain is built from TRBV28 and TRBJ1-5, with 7 bases identical to TRBD1. J was trimmed by 5 bases and V by 8 bases; bases with no gene match: 6. Germline lookup yields CDR1 MDHEN and CDR2 SYDVKM. The CDR3 contains 13 residues. The CDR3 loop is CASHTGAHQPQHF. The CDR3 region has the DNA TGTGCCAGCCATACAGGGGCCCATCAGCCCCAGCATTTT.

The V gene is TRBV7-2, the J gene TRBJ2-7; 7 bases align to TRBD1. The ends lost 0 bases at V and 3 bases at J; junction bases unmatched: 5. The CDR3 contains 15 residues. The germline CDR1 and CDR2 sequences are SGHTA and FQGNSA. DNA for the CDR3: TGTGCCAGCAGCTTAGCGGGGACAGAGAGCTACGAGCAGTACTTC. This gives the protein CASSLAGTESYEQYF.

The chain combines TRBV11-2 with TRBJ2-1, with no clear D. The germline V gene encodes CDR1 SGHAT and CDR2 FQNNGV. Trimming pared 1 base from V and 9 bases from J, leaving 7 bases between. CDR3 length: 12 residues. CDR3 loop: CASSLGDTEQFF. In DNA form, the CDR3 reads TGTGCCAGCAGCTTAGGGGATACTGAGCAGTTCTTC.

The chain uses TRBV25-1 and TRBJ1-6; D is possibly TRBD1 (6 bases). The CDR3 extends over 14 amino acids. V was cut by 7 bases and J by 5 bases, with 12 bases left in between. Germline V CDR1 and CDR2: MGHDK, SYGVNS. The chain's CDR3 is CASKGGLNNSPLHF. CDR3 sequence (DNA): TGTGCCAGCAAGGGGGGACTAAATAATTCACCCCTCCACTTT. The variable domain in full, completed from reference TRBV25-1 and TRBJ1-6, reads EADIYQTPRYLVIGTGKKITLECSQTMGHDKMYWYQQDPGMELHLIHYSYGVNSTEKGDLSSESTVSRIRTEHFPLTLESARPSHTSQYLCASKGGLNNSPLHFGNGTRLTVT.

This chain connects TRBV5-1 to TRBJ1-2; D gene uncertain. CDR3 length: 11 residues. The V gene lost 0 bases and the J gene lost 7 bases, with 4 bases spanning the gap. Germline V gene data show CDR1 as SGHRS and CDR2 as YFSETQ. The CDR3 spells CASSLDTGYTF. CDR3 nucleotide sequence: TGCGCCAGCAGCTTGGACACTGGCTACACCTTC.

The chain carries TRBV5-1 and TRBJ1-2; D not certain. CDR3 length equals 12 residues. CDR1 and CDR2 from the germline V gene are SGHRS and YFSETQ. The V gene lost 4 bases and the J gene lost 4 bases, with 8 bases spanning the gap. The CDR3 DNA sequence: TGCGCCAGCAGCGCAGACTTCTATGGCTACACCTTC. As protein: CASSADFYGYTF.

The V gene is TRBV7-2, the J gene TRBJ1-5; 7 bases fit TRBD1. J gave up 7 bases and V 2 bases, and 11 bases lay outside the gene matches. Germline lookup yields CDR1 SGHTA and CDR2 FQGNSA. The CDR3 length is 16 residues. CDR3 protein: CASSLTGTAPIQPQHF. CDR3 nucleotide sequence: TGTGCCAGCAGCTTAACCGGGACAGCCCCAATCCAGCCCCAGCATTTT.

This clone occurred once. The chain joins TRBV28 to TRBJ2-7, with D hard to call. V dropped 4 bases and J dropped 4 bases, with 29 bases sitting between them. Germline-derived CDR1 and CDR2 are MDHEN and SYDVKM. This CDR3 has 19 residues. CDR3 residues: CASSSVLPRGYGKVYEQYF. The CDR3 coding sequence is TGTGCCAGCAGTTCCGTGTTACCTCGTGGGTATGGGAAAGTGTACGAGCAGTACTTC.

This clone was detected only a few times. V usage is TRBV6-5 and J usage is TRBJ2-1; possibly TRBD1 or TRBD2 for D (5 bases each). In germline, CDR1 is MNHEY, CDR2 SVGAGI. The CDR3 spans 15 residues. Deletions cut 0 bases from V and 6 bases from J, with 12 bases between. The CDR3 DNA reads as TGTGCCAGCAGTTACTCCCAGGCAGGGACCAATGAGCAGTTCTTC. This gives the protein CASSYSQAGTNEQFF.

This clone was observed a single time. The chain has TRBV9 and TRBJ1-3; D perhaps matches TRBD1 (5 bases). Germline V CDR1 and CDR2: SGDLS, YYNGEE. CDR3 length equals 14 residues. Trimming cost V 0 bases and J 4 bases, with 8 bases left between them. CDR3 protein: CASSVAGQGNTIYF. The DNA of the CDR3 is TGTGCCAGCAGCGTAGCGGGGCAGGGAAACACCATATATTTT.

The table lists this clone with a few counts. This chain joins TRBV7-7 and TRBJ2-5, with a tentative D call TRBD2 (6 bases). The germline CDR1 and CDR2 sequences are SSHAT and FNYEAQ (reference sequence). The CDR3 totals 14 residues. Trimming removed 2 bases at V and 4 bases at J, with 11 bases between. The CDR3 is CASSLYWDSETQYF. As DNA, the CDR3 is TGTGCCAGCAGCTTATATTGGGACTCAGAGACCCAGTACTTC.

The table lists this clone with a few counts. The rearrangement joins TRBV6-1 to TRBJ2-3, with D tentatively TRBD1 (6 bases). The CDR3 is made up of 13 amino acids. Germline V gene sequence: CDR1 MNHNS, CDR2 SASEGT. V was trimmed by 7 bases and J by 2 bases, leaving 10 bases between them. The CDR3 DNA reads as TGTGCCAGCACAGGACAGCCCACAGATACGCAGTATTTT. This sequence encodes CASTGQPTDTQYF.

The chain recombines TRBV9 with TRBJ2-2, with D perhaps TRBD1 or TRBD2 (5 bases each). Trimming took 5 bases from V and 4 from J, leaving 12 bases between them. The CDR3 is 14 amino acids. Germline V gene sequence: CDR1 SGDLS, CDR2 YYNGEE. The CDR3 coding sequence is TGTGCCAGCAGTAGGCTTGGGACCACCGGGGAGCTGTTTTTT. It yields the protein CASSRLGTTGELFF.

As to this clone: The same CDR3 arises from other DNA sequences in this sample as well. In nucleotides, the CDR3 is TGTGCCAGCAGCTTCGAAGGCTATGGCTACACCTTC. It is translated as CASSFEGYGYTF. V is TRBV7-9 and J is TRBJ1-2; no firm D call. The CDR3 covers 12 residues. Germline values: CDR1 SEHNR, CDR2 FQNEAQ (reference sequence). V dropped 3 bases and J dropped 4 bases, with 6 bases sitting between them.

V gene TRBV9 combines with J gene TRBJ1-2, with 8 positions matching TRBD1. The length of the CDR3 is 15 residues. The V gene end was trimmed by 3 bases and the J gene end by 4 bases; junction bases not matched to a gene: 8. CDR1 is SGDLS, CDR2 YYNGEE, per germline. Here the CDR3 reads CASSGGQALLYGYTF. CDR3 DNA sequence: TGTGCCAGCAGCGGGGGACAGGCGTTACTCTATGGCTACACCTTC.